This T cell receptor (beta chain) was profiled in a study of neurological immune-mediated disorders. Findings and limits, study-wide: Because no CDR3 amino acid sequences were shared across subjects by expanded clones, private repertoires were suggested in all groups.

TCRdb reprocessed the 5' RACE reads with MiXCR, giving one entry per CDR3 protein. The sample comprises 55,000 to 80,000 distinct CDR3 sequences, more than 4% of which are singletons, and around 3.3% rests with the top ten. This clonotype was seen repeatedly, ten times or more. Its antigen is unidentified. Unsorted libraries were prepared from 2 million PBMCs held at -80 C. V gave up 2 bases and J gave up 8 bases, with 22 bases separating them. Germline CDR1 and CDR2: SGHRS and YFSETQ. CDR3 size: 16 residues. This TCR was sampled from a woman between 45 and 60 years old with multiple sclerosis. What was sequenced was PBMCs. The V and J genes are TRBV5-1 and TRBJ1-1, with D tentatively TRBD1 (6 bases). The CDR3 sequence: CASSFITGGQTREAFF. CDR3 in DNA: TGCGCCAGCAGCTTCATCACCGGGGGCCAGACCCGGGAAGCTTTCTTT.